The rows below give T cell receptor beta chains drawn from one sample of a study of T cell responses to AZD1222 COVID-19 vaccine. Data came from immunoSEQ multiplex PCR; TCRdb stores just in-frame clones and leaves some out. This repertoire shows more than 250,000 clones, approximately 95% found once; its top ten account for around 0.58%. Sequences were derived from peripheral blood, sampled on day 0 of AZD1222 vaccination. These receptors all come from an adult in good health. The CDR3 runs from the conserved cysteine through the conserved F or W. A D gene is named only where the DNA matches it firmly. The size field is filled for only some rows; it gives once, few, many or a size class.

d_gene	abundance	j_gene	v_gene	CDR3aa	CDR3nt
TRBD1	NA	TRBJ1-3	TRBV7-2	CASSFRQGAHTIYF	TGTGCCAGCAGCTTCCGACAGGGGGCACACACCATATATTTT
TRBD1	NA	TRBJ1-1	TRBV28	CASSLEQGAAAFF	TGTGCCAGCAGTTTAGAACAGGGGGCGGCTGCTTTCTTT
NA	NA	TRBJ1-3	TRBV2	CASSVGVTSGNTIYF	TGTGCCAGCAGTGTGGGGGTTACCTCTGGAAACACCATATATTTT
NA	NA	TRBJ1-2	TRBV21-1	CASSGTGDYGYTF	TGTGCCAGCAGTGGGACAGGGGACTATGGCTACACCTTC
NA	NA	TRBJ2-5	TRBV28	CASSTRSILGSQETQYF	TGTGCCAGCAGTACCCGATCAATCCTGGGCAGCCAAGAGACCCAGTACTTC
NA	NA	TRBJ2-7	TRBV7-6	CASSHRDIRGEQYF	TGTGCCAGCAGCCACCGGGACATAAGGGGTGAGCAGTACTTC
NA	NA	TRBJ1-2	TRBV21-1	CASSKSFWGSAYGYTF	TGTGCCAGCAGCAAAAGTTTTTGGGGGTCGGCCTATGGCTACACCTTC
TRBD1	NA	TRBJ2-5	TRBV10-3	CATRQGLETQYF	TGTGCCACGCGACAGGGTTTGGAGACCCAGTACTTC
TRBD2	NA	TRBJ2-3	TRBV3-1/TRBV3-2	CASSQHGTSGTDTQYF	TGTGCCAGCAGCCAACACGGGACTAGCGGCACAGATACGCAGTATTTT
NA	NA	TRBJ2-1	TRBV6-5	CASHRGQLNEQFF	TGTGCCAGCCATCGAGGCCAGCTAAATGAGCAGTTCTTC
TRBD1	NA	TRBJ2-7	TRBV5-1	CASSLDPGTGGYEQYF	TGCGCCAGCAGCTTGGACCCCGGGACAGGGGGCTACGAGCAGTACTTC
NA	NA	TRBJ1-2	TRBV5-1	CASSFGRDYGYTF	TGCGCCAGCAGCTTCGGGCGGGACTATGGCTACACCTTC
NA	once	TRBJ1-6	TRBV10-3	CAIRDTPNSPLHF	TGTGCCATCAGGGACACGCCTAATTCACCCCTCCACTTT
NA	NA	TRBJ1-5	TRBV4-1	CASSQVGGGQPQHF	TGCGCCAGCAGCCAAGTGGGGGGTGGACAGCCCCAGCATTTT
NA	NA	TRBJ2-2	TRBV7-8	CASSPGWAGTGELFF	TGTGCCAGCAGCCCCGGGTGGGCGGGGACCGGGGAGCTGTTTTTT
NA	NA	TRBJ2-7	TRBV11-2	CASSFQGYSEQYF	TGTGCCAGCAGCTTCCAGGGGTACAGCGAGCAGTACTTC